This T cell receptor (beta chain) was sequenced during a study of shared clonotypes between healthy human individuals. As concerns this clone: Its cognate antigen is unknown.

The CDR3 has 18 residues. The trim removed 8 bases at V and 4 bases at J, leaving 18 bases unmatched. Methods used by the authors: ImmunoSEQ only sent back junction sequences with no quality scores, so filtering was done differently. The assay was immunoSEQ multiplex PCR, and TCRdb's table has in-frame clones only and misses some. V and J calls and clone size follow that table, whereas D and trimming were derived from the DNA. The sample has around 1.1 million clones; 60% to 85% are singletons. General study findings and limits: A limitation of the genetic and exposure-history diversity represented arose from few donors. Sequencing depth was expected to influence donor clonotype sharing.

The V and J genes are TRBV23-1 and TRBJ2-5; 11 bases agree with TRBD2. TRBV23-1 is known as an ORF, though its function is uncertain. Sequencing was performed on memory CD4+ T cells from PBMCs. Described subset: CD45RA-negative fraction. The TCR originated in a man between 18 and 29 years old in good health. Some clones in this sample may be carry-over from other donors' samples. The CDR3 bases are TGCGCCAGCGGACCAACTAGCGGGAGTCTGGGGGTCGGAGAGACCCAGTACTTC. Protein: CASGPTSGSLGVGETQYF.